This TCR beta chain was recovered during a study of T-cell reconstitution after alpha-beta-depleted transplantation in children. This sample's TCRbeta library carried unique molecular identifier barcodes. TCRdb ran MiXCR on the PCR reads and lists one entry per CDR3 protein. The data contain 600,000 to 700,000 distinct CDR3 sequences, around 14% of them singletons. Germline V lookup: CDR1 SGHTA, CDR2 FQGTGA. This CDR3 is 15 amino acids long. Losses at the gene ends were 5 bases for V and 6 bases for J; bases not matched to a gene: 7. Details on this clonotype: What it binds is unknown.

Broader study findings: At the one-year point after transplant, T-cell counts and TCRbeta diversity were found to come mostly from T cells that had been newly produced. Several hundred expanded graft clones reportedly were the source of alpha-beta T cells about two months after transplant.

The V call is TRBV7-3, the J call TRBJ2-1; TRBD2 matches at 10 bases. The input for sequencing was PBMCs, taken before TCRalphabeta/CD19-depleted stem cell transplant. The origin of this receptor is a girl between 2 and 10 years old with congenital amegakaryocytic thrombocytopenia, due to receive a stem cell transplant. CDR3 protein: CASSPSRTSGNEQFF. The CDR3 bases are TGTGCCAGCAGCCCCTCCCGGACTAGCGGCAATGAGCAGTTCTTC.